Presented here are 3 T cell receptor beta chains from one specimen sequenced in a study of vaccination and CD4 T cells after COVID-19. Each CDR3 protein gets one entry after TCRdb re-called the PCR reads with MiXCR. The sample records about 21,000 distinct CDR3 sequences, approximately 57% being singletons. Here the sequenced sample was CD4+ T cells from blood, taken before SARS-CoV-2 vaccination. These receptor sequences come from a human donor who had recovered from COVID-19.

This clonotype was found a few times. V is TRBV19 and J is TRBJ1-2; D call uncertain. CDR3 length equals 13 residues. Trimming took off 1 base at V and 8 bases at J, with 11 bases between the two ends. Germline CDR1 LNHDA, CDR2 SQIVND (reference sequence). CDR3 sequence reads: CASSIAGPGGYTF. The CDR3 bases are TGTGCCAGTAGTATAGCAGGCCCGGGAGGCTACACCTTC.

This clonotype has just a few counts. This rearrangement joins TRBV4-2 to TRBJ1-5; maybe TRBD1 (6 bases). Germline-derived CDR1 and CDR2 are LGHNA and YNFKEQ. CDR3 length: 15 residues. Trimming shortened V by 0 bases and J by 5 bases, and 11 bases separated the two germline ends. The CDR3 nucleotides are TGTGCCAGCAGCCAAGAACAGGGTCTCGATCAGCCCCAGCATTTT. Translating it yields CASSQEQGLDQPQHF.

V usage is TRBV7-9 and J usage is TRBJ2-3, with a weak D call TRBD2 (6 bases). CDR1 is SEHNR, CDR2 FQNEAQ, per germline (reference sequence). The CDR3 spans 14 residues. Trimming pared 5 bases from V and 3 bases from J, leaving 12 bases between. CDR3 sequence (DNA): TGTGCCAGCAGCCGGGAGAGGGCGACAGATACGCAGTATTTT. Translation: CASSRERATDTQYF.